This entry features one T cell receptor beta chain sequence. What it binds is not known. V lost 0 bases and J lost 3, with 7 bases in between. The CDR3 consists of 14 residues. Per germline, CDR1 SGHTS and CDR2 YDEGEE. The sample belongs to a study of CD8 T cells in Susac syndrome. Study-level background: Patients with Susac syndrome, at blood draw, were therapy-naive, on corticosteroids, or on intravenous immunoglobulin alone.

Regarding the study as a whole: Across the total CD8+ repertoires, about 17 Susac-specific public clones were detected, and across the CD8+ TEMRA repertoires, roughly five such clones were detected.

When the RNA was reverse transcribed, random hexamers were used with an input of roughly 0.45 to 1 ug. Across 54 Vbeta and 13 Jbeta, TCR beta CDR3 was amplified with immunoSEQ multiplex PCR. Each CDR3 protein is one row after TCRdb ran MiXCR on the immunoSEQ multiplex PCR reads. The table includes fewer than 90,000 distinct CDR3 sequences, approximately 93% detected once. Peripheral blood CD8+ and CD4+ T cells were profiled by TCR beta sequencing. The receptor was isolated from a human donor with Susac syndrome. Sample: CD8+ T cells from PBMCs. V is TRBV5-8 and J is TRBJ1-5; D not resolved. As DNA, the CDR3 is TGTGCCAGCAGCTTGGCCAGGAACAATCAGCCCCAGCATTTT. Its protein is CASSLARNNQPQHF.